This T cell receptor (beta chain) was recovered during a study of shared clonotypes between healthy human individuals. As for the study in general: The donors, a couple of women and a few men, were aged 18 to 49.

About this clone itself: Other DNA sequences of this sample code for an identical CDR3.

The germline V gene has CDR1 SGHNT and CDR2 YYREEE (reference sequence). This CDR3 comprises 12 residues. V lost 0 bases and J 4 bases, leaving 5 bases between the germline ends. TCRdb's table, derived via immunoSEQ multiplex PCR, lists solely in-frame clones and lacks some. The data contain nearly 600,000 clones, nearly 97% of them singletons. Only CD45RO-negative cells positively selected for CCR7 counted as naive CD8 cells, so terminally differentiated effector memory CD45RA+ cells were excluded. The TCR originated in a woman aged 25 to 39 in good health. The genes are TRBV5-4 and TRBJ2-7; weak D call: TRBD2 (5 bases). Sequencing was carried out using naive CD8+ T cells sorted from blood. CDR3 in DNA: TGTGCCAGCAGCTTGGGAGGGTACGAGCAGTACTTC. As protein: CASSLGGYEQYF.